A single sample gave rise to the 23 T cell receptor beta chains below, sequenced in a study of CD8 T cells in Susac syndrome. RNA in amounts of about 0.45 to 1 ug was reverse transcribed with random hexamers. TCRdb processed the immunoSEQ multiplex PCR reads anew with MiXCR; each CDR3 protein has one entry. The sample includes 200,000 or so distinct CDR3 sequences, more than 90% of them seen just once. Sequencing was done on a sample of CD4+ T cells from PBMCs. Receptors were obtained from a human donor with multiple sclerosis.

This rearrangement joins TRBV27 to TRBJ1-5; the D gene is possibly TRBD1 (5 bases). The CDR3 covers 13 residues. V was trimmed by 3 bases and J by 4 bases, leaving 7 bases between them. In germline, CDR1 is MNHEY, CDR2 SMNVEV (reference sequence). CDR3 in amino acids: CASSLGRNQPQHF. In DNA, the CDR3 is TGTGCCAGCAGTTTGGGACGGAATCAGCCCCAGCATTTT.

The V call is TRBV24-1, the J call TRBJ2-2, with 7 bases lining up with TRBD1. Per germline, CDR1 KGHDR and CDR2 SFDVKD. This CDR3 is built from 14 residues. V gave up 10 bases and J gave up 3 bases; unmatched junction bases: 7. The CDR3 bases are TGTGCCACAGGCAGGGGGTCGGACACCGGGGAGCTGTTTTTT. It specifies CATGRGSDTGELFF.

This clonotype was counted only a few times. The chain has TRBV14 and TRBJ1-2; D might be TRBD1 (5 bases). The V end lost 4 bases, the J end lost 7 bases, and 10 bases lay between the germline ends. CDR3 size: 12 residues. From germline, CDR1 is SGHDN and CDR2 FVKESK. The CDR3 region is CASSPGVFGYTF. CDR3 in DNA: TGTGCCAGCAGCCCGGGGGTATTTGGCTACACCTTC.

The chain is built from TRBV29-1 and TRBJ2-3; D is uncertain. Trimming took 6 bases from V and 2 from J, leaving 9 bases between them. The CDR3 contains 12 residues. Per germline, CDR1 SQVTM and CDR2 ANQGSEA. This CDR3 is CSVDWFTDTQYF. The CDR3 DNA reads as TGCAGCGTCGACTGGTTCACAGATACGCAGTATTTT.

The chain has TRBV4-2 and TRBJ2-1; 11 bases map to TRBD2. CDR1 and CDR2 (germline): LGHNA, YNFKEQ. V trimming: 1 base; J trimming: 0 bases; junction bases outside the gene matches: 2. This CDR3 has 17 residues. Here the CDR3 DNA reads TGTGCCAGCAGCCAAGGACTAGCGGGGAACTCCTACAATGAGCAGTTCTTC. Its protein is CASSQGLAGNSYNEQFF.

The chain combines TRBV10-3 with TRBJ2-3, with D perhaps TRBD2 (6 bases). Germline CDR1 is ENHRY and CDR2 is SYGVKD. The CDR3 covers 13 residues. Trimming left V 6 bases short and J 0 bases short, with 7 bases between. DNA of the CDR3: TGTGCCATCAGGGAGGGGAGCACAGATACGCAGTATTTT. Amino acids: CAIREGSTDTQYF.

The count of this clonotype is one. The chain combines TRBV12-3 or TRBV12-4 with TRBJ2-5; unclear D gene. The length of the CDR3 is 13 residues. The V gene lost 2 bases and the J gene lost 4 bases, with 8 bases spanning the gap. The CDR3 reads CASSLRVLETQYF. CDR3 bases: TGTGCCAGCAGTTTAAGGGTACTAGAGACCCAGTACTTC.

This clonotype was found once. The chain links TRBV20-1 to TRBJ1-1; TRBD1 might be the D (5 bases). CDR3 length: 13 amino acids. Germline V gene lookup returns CDR1 DFQATT and CDR2 SNEGSKA (reference sequence). V lost 6 bases and J 5 bases, leaving 16 bases between the germline ends. The CDR3 spells CSARRGGGTEAFF. The CDR3, as DNA: TGCAGTGCCCGGAGGGGAGGTGGTACTGAAGCTTTCTTT.

This chain links TRBV29-1 with TRBJ2-1, with 7 bases matching TRBD2. Germline lookup yields CDR1 SQVTM and CDR2 ANQGSEA. CDR3 length: 12 residues. V was pared by 6 bases and J by 9 bases, with 8 bases of the junction left unmatched. The CDR3 region is CSVGGYYGEQFF. CDR3 nucleotide sequence: TGCAGCGTGGGGGGGTATTACGGTGAGCAGTTCTTC.

The rearrangement uses TRBV20-1 and TRBJ2-3; 8 bases line up with TRBD2. The CDR3 totals 12 residues. Germline values: CDR1 DFQATT, CDR2 SNEGSKA (reference sequence). CDR3 residues: CSSRGGTDTQYF. The CDR3 nucleotides read TGCAGCAGCCGGGGGGGTACAGATACGCAGTATTTT.

The chain has TRBV2 and TRBJ1-2, with no clear D. From germline, CDR1 is SNHLY and CDR2 FYNNEI. With 0 bases removed from V and 4 bases from J, the gap between germline ends came to 9 bases. The CDR3 length is 14 residues. CDR3 in amino acids: CASSEAPDAYGYTF. CDR3 nucleotide sequence: TGTGCCAGCAGTGAAGCGCCAGACGCCTATGGCTACACCTTC.

The chain recombines TRBV20-1 with TRBJ1-2; D possibly corresponds to TRBD1 (5 bases). The CDR3 length is 14 residues. Germline-derived CDR1 and CDR2 are DFQATT and SNEGSKA (reference sequence). V lost 2 bases and J lost 0, with 10 bases in between. CDR3 amino acids: CSARFPGSNYGYTF. In DNA, the CDR3 is TGCAGTGCTAGATTTCCAGGGTCTAACTATGGCTACACCTTC.

The chain carries TRBV3-1 and TRBJ2-4, with 11 bases fitting TRBD1. Germline trimming cut 5 bases from V and 8 bases from J; bases unmatched to any gene: 2. The CDR3 has 13 residues. Germline CDR1 LGHDT, CDR2 YNNKEL (reference sequence). The CDR3 DNA sequence: TGTGCCAGCAGCGGGGACAGGGGGGACATTCAGTACTTC. Its protein is CASSGDRGDIQYF.

The chain employs TRBV20-1 and TRBJ2-7; 7 bases are a match to TRBD2. The CDR3 has 13 residues. CDR1 and CDR2 (germline): DFQATT, SNEGSKA (reference sequence). Trimming at V came to 5 bases and at J to 0 bases, leaving 4 bases not matched to a gene. The CDR3 DNA follows: TGCAGTGCTGCGGGGACTACCTCCTACGAGCAGTACTTC. Residues: CSAAGTTSYEQYF.

The rearrangement uses TRBV10-3 and TRBJ2-7; D may be TRBD1 or TRBD2 (6 bases each). V shed 6 bases and J shed 2 bases, with 17 bases lying between them. Germline CDR1 reads ENHRY; CDR2 reads SYGVKD. The CDR3 runs 15 residues. CDR3 region: CAIRTTGRSTYEQYF. CDR3 sequence (DNA): TGTGCCATCAGAACTACAGGGAGGAGTACCTACGAGCAGTACTTC.

This chain links TRBV24-1 with TRBJ2-1; 10 nucleotides match TRBD2. The CDR3 covers 16 residues. Germline assignment: CDR1 KGHDR and CDR2 SFDVKD. Trimming cost V 7 bases and J 1 base; bases outside gene matches: 6. The CDR3 sequence is CATSAGSGGSYNEQFF. Written as DNA, the CDR3 is TGTGCCACCAGCGCCGGTAGCGGGGGGTCCTACAATGAGCAGTTCTTC.

The CDR3 spells CSTTGTGGSYEQYF. For the CDR3, the DNA is TGCAGCACGACTGGGACAGGTGGGTCCTACGAGCAGTACTTC. The V gene is TRBV29-1, the J gene TRBJ2-7; TRBD1 matches 8 bases. This CDR3 has 14 residues. Trimming at V came to 8 bases and at J to 1 base, leaving 10 bases not matched to a gene. Germline CDR1 and CDR2: SQVTM and ANQGSEA.

The rearrangement links TRBV9 to TRBJ1-6; 7 bases are shared with TRBD1. The CDR3 has 16 residues. Trimming took 2 bases from V and 7 from J; bases not matched to a gene: 9. CDR1 is SGDLS, CDR2 YYNGEE, per germline. CDR3 sequence reads: CASSVLPGQWNSPLHF. The CDR3 DNA reads TGTGCCAGCAGCGTTCTACCGGGACAGTGGAATTCACCCCTCCACTTT.

The genes are TRBV9 and TRBJ2-1; D call uncertain. V lost 4 bases to trimming and J lost 8 bases, with 16 bases between them. The CDR3 runs to 14 residues. Germline V lookup: CDR1 SGDLS, CDR2 YYNGEE. CDR3 nucleotide sequence: TGTGCCAGCAGCTCCCGACCTGCTTACTATGAGCAGTTCTTC. It is translated as CASSSRPAYYEQFF.

This rearrangement joins TRBV20-1 to TRBJ1-3; no clear D gene. V was trimmed by 5 bases and J by 4 bases, leaving 9 bases between them. The CDR3 loop spans 12 amino acids. Germline-derived CDR1 and CDR2 are DFQATT and SNEGSKA (reference sequence). In nucleotides, the CDR3 is TGCAGTGCTGCCGGTGGAGGAAACACCATATATTTT. This codes for CSAAGGGNTIYF.

The chain combines TRBV19 with TRBJ1-1; maybe TRBD1 (6 bases). With 6 bases removed from V and 2 bases from J, the gap between germline ends came to 13 bases. From germline, CDR1 is LNHDA and CDR2 SQIVND (reference sequence). CDR3 length: 14 amino acids. The CDR3 loop is CASSHGQLNTEAFF. CDR3 sequence (DNA): TGTGCCAGTAGCCATGGACAGCTAAACACTGAAGCTTTCTTT. Full variable domain (remainder filled in from reference TRBV19 and TRBJ1-1): DGGITQSPKYLFRKEGQNVTLSCEQNLNHDAMYWYRQDPGQGLRLIYYSQIVNDFQKGDIAEGYSVSREKKESFPLTVTSAQKNPTAFYLCASSHGQLNTEAFFGQGTRLTVV.

J is TRBJ2-1 and V is TRBV5-1; D unresolved. The CDR3 has 14 amino acids. From germline, CDR1 is SGHRS and CDR2 YFSETQ. Trimming took 4 bases from V and 3 from J, leaving 11 bases between them. CDR3 loop: CASSLGPNYNEQFF. The DNA for the CDR3 is TGCGCCAGCAGCCTAGGCCCGAACTACAATGAGCAGTTCTTC.

J is TRBJ2-3 and V is TRBV29-1; D is uncertain. The V end lost 4 bases, the J end lost 8 bases, and 13 bases lay between the germline ends. The germline gives CDR1 SQVTM, CDR2 ANQGSEA. CDR3 size: 12 residues. The DNA of the CDR3 is TGCAGCGTTGGAGAGCTTTTTGGTACGCAGTATTTT. This codes for CSVGELFGTQYF.